The source of this TCR beta chain is a study of shared clonotypes between healthy human individuals (dated by TCRdb to 2018 to 2021). The study in broad terms: Three men and two women, aged 18 to 49 years, made up the cohort. The study deeply sequenced blood TCR repertoires of five healthy adults to estimate repertoire size and the extent of clonotype sharing between individuals. To increase sequencing depth and limit assay-specific biases, different laboratories used diverse techniques to prepare libraries and sequence TCR repertoires. Between about 0.8 and 9 billion PBMCs per donor were obtained by leukapheresis. Here is what the overall study found, with its caveats: Only blood was sampled, and tissue TCR repertoires likely differ from those in blood. Because the study included a small number of donors, the genetic and exposure-history diversity represented was limited. Pairwise subsampling led to the expectation that sequencing depth would affect the degree of clonotype sharing among donors.

Using the deep immunoSEQ assay, TCR CDR3 regions were amplified from genomic DNA by multiplex PCR. Genomic DNA extracted from each cell subset was distributed evenly over all wells of several immunoSEQ 96-well plates, and each plate served as one replicate. Each replicate PCR for unsorted PBMC received about 300 ng genomic DNA, equal to about 30,000 T cell genomes. Genomic DNA from unsorted PBMC was sequenced over ten immunoSEQ deep assay plates. The purified libraries were quantified using a Qubit 3.0 fluorometer, sized with a Bioanalyzer 2100, and then quantified again using the KAPA Library Quantification kit. Each immunoSEQ 96-well plate was sequenced on its own single-read 150-cycle Illumina NextSeq 550 flow cell. For the original study's pipeline: The immunoSEQ output contained only junctional sequences without quality scores, so filtering could not match that applied to full-length reads. Sequences were annotated with PyIR, a Python wrapper for IgBLAST v1.9, and V/J genes and CDR3 were assigned using IMGT germline references. Reads were removed for weak V/J assignments (E-value above 1e-6), missing CDR3, stop codons, out-of-frame junctions, or ambiguous translated residues. V3J clonotypes were defined as sequences sharing the same inferred V gene, J gene, and CDR3 amino acid sequence. Percentage overlap between repertoires was computed as shared unique clonotypes divided by the size of the smaller repertoire. Three approaches were used to assess repertoire richness: RTK rarefaction, the Chao1 estimator, and Recon v2.1 estimates of unobserved clonotypes. The clones in this table, taken by TCRdb from immuneACCESS, are in-frame only. Not every clone is retained; where verified, under half of the shortfall comes from an unresolved V gene, and the cause of the rest is unknown. That table gives V, J and clone size, and the DNA gave D and trimming. The sample contains fewer than 500,000 clones, over 60% of them found a single time. Of the sample, about an eighth falls within the top ten clones.

On this clone itself: The antigen it binds to is not known. One base away there is no much larger clone; base qualities are not given.

The CDR3 contains 14 residues, cysteine and phenylalanine counted. Of the read, only the CDR3 DNA is kept; its 42 bases are in frame from base 1. In the germline V gene, CDR1 corresponds to SGHRS and CDR2 to YFSETQ. Trimmed from V: 6 bases; trimmed from J: 3 bases; junction bases lacking a gene match: 7. Donors were healthy HIV-negative adults with no recently reported acute infections or vaccinations. Every donor was a Caucasian adult living in Nashville, Tennessee, USA. For unsorted samples, approximately 89 million PBMCs were counted, and genomic DNA was extracted using the QIAamp DNA Blood Mini kit. After blood collection by leukapheresis, PBMCs were isolated using Ficoll-Histopaque density gradient centrifugation and then cryopreserved in the vapor phase of liquid nitrogen.

The receptor was isolated from a woman aged 35 to 49 in good health. Some clones in this sample may be carry-over from other donors' samples. The V and J genes are TRBV5-1 and TRBJ2-5, with 8 junctional bases fitting TRBD1. The sequencing sample was made of PBMCs. The CDR3 reads as follows: CASTGQGMEETQYF. In nucleotide form, the sequence is TGCGCCAGCACCGGACAGGGTATGGAAGAGACCCAGTACTTC.